This T cell receptor (beta chain) was identified in a study of Tregs in tolerant kidney transplant recipients. Study results and caveats: Few patients were studied, so findings need validation in larger groups. No direct test of biological reproducibility was done here.

On this clone itself: The antigen remains undetermined.

V was trimmed by 6 bases and J by 4 bases, leaving 16 bases between them. Per the germline V gene, CDR1 is MNHNS and CDR2 is SASEGT. CDR3 size: 14 residues. Profiled with immunoSEQ multiplex PCR; TCRdb holds only in-frame clones, not every one. The data contain under 100,000 clones, more than 90% of them singletons. The sequence came from a human donor in good health. This chain uses TRBV6-1 with TRBJ2-7, with D unresolved. The sequenced sample consisted of CD8+ T cells from blood. The CDR3 DNA reads as TGTGCCAGCAGCGTAGATGGCAGCATTTACGAGCAGTACTTC. Its translation: CASSVDGSIYEQYF.